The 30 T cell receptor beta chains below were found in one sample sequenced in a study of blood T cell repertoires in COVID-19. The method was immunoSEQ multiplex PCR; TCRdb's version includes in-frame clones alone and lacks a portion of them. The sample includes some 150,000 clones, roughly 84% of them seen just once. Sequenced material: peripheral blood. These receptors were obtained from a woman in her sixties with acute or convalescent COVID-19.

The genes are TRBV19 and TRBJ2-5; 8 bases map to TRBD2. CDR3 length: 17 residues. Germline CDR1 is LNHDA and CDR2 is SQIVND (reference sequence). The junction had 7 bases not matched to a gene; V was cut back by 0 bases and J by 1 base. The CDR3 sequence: CASSIDRVAGSQETQYF. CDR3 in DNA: TGTGCCAGTAGTATAGATCGAGTAGCGGGGTCCCAAGAGACCCAGTACTTC.

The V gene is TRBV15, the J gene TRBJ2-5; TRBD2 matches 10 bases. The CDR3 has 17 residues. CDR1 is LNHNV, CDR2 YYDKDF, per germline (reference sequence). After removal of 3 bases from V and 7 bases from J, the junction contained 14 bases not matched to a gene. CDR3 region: CATSRQFSGGPPRTQYF. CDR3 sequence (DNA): TGTGCCACCAGCAGGCAATTTAGCGGGGGGCCTCCCAGGACCCAGTACTTC.

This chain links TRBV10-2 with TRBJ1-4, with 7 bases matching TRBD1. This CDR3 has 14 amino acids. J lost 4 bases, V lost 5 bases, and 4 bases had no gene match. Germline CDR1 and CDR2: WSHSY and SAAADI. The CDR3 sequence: CASSRTGLNEKLFF. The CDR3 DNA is TGCGCCAGCAGTAGGACAGGCCTTAATGAAAAACTGTTTTTT.

The chain's CDR3 is CASSENAPDRGNSPLHF. CDR3 bases: TGTGCCAGCAGTGAAAATGCCCCGGACAGGGGAAATTCACCCCTCCACTTT. V gene TRBV25-1 combines with J gene TRBJ1-6; 9 bases fit TRBD1. CDR3 size: 17 residues. Germline CDR1 MGHDK, CDR2 SYGVNS. V lost 2 bases and J lost 7; bases outside the gene matches: 9.

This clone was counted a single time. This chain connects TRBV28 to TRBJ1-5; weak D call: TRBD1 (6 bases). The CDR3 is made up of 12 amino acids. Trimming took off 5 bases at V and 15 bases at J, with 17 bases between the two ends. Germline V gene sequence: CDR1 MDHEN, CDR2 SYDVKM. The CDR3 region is CASSPYGRGAHF. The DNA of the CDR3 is TGTGCCAGCAGTCCCTACGGCAGGGGTGCGCATTTT.

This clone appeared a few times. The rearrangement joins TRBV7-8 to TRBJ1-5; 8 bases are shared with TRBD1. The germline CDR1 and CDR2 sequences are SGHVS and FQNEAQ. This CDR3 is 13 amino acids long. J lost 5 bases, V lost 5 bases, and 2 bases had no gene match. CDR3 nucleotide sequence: TGTGCCAGCAGCCGGGACAGGTATCAGCCCCAGCATTTT. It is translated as CASSRDRYQPQHF.

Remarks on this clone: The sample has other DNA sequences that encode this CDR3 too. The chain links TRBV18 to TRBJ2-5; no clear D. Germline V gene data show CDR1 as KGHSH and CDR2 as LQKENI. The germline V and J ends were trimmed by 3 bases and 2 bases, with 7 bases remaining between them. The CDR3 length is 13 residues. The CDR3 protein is CASSPGVQETQYF. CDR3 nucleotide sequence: TGTGCCAGCTCACCTGGAGTTCAAGAGACCCAGTACTTC.

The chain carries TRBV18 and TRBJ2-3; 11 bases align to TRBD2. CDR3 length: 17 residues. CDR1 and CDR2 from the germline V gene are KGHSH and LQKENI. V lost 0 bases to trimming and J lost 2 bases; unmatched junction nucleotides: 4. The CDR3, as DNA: TGTGCCAGCTCACCACCCTTACTAGCGGGGGACACAGATACGCAGTATTTT. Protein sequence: CASSPPLLAGDTDTQYF.

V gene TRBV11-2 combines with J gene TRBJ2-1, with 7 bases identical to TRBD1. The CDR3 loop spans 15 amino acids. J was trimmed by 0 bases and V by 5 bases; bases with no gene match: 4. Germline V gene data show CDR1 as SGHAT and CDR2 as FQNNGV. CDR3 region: CASSPDRSSYNEQFF. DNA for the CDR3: TGTGCCAGCAGCCCGGACAGGAGCTCCTACAATGAGCAGTTCTTC.

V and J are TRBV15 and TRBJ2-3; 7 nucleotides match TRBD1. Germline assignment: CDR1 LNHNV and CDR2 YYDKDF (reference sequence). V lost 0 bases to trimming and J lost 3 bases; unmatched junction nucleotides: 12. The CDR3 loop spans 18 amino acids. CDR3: CATSRDWLTGSMTDTQYF. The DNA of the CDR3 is TGTGCCACCAGCAGAGATTGGTTGACAGGGTCTATGACAGATACGCAGTATTTT.

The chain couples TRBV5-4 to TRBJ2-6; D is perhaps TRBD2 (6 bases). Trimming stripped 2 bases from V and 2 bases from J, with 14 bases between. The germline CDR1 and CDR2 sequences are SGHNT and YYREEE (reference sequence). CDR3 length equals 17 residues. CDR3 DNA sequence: TGTGCCAGCAGCTTCGACCGGAGGGTGGCTGGGGCCAACGTCCTGACTTTC. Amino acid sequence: CASSFDRRVAGANVLTF.

The CDR3 DNA reads TGTGCCAGCAGCTTATCTGGGGGCAACACTGAAGCTTTCTTT. This gives the protein CASSLSGGNTEAFF. This sequence joins TRBV11-3 and TRBJ1-1; the D gene is possibly TRBD1 (6 bases). V lost 2 bases, J lost 2 bases, and 9 bases lay in between. This CDR3 has 14 residues. Germline CDR1 reads SGHNT; CDR2 reads YENEEA.

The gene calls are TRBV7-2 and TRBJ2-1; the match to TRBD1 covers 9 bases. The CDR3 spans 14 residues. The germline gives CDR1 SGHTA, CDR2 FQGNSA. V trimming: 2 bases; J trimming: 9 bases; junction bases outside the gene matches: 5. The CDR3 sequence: CASSLKGQGSEQFF. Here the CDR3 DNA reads TGTGCCAGCAGCTTAAAGGGACAGGGAAGTGAGCAGTTCTTC.

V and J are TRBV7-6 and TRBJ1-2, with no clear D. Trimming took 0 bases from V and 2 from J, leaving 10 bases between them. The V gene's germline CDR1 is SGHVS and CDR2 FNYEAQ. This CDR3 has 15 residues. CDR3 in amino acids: CASSLAPVGNYGYTF. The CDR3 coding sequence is TGTGCCAGCAGCTTAGCACCGGTCGGGAACTATGGCTACACCTTC.

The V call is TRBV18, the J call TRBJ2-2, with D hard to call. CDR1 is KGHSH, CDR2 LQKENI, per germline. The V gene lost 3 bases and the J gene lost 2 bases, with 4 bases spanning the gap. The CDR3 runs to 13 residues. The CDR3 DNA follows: TGTGCCAGCTCACCTCTTAACACCGGGGAGCTGTTTTTT. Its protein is CASSPLNTGELFF.

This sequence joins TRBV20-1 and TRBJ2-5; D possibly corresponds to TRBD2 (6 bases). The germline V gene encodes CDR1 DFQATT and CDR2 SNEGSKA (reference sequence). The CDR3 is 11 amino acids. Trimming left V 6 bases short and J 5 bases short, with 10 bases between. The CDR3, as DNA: TGCAGTGCCCTTGGAGGGGAGACCCAGTACTTC. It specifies CSALGGETQYF.

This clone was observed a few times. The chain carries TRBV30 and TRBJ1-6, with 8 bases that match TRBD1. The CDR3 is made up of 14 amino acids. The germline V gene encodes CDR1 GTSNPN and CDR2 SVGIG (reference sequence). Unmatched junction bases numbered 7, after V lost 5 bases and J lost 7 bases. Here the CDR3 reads CAWRRQGNNSPLHF. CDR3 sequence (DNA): TGTGCCTGGCGGAGACAGGGGAACAATTCACCCCTCCACTTT.

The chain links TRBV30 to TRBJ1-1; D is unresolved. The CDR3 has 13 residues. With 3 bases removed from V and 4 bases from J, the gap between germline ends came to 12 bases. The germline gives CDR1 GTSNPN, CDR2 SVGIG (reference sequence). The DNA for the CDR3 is TGTGCCTGGAGCGCCGGGCGGGTCACTGAAGCTTTCTTT. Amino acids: CAWSAGRVTEAFF.

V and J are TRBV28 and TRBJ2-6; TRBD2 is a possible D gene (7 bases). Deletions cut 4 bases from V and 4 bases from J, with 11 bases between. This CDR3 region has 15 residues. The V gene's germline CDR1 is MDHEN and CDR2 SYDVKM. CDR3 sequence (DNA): TGTGCCAGCAGTTGGGGGGGGGCAGGGGCCAACGTCCTGACTTTC. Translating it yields CASSWGGAGANVLTF.

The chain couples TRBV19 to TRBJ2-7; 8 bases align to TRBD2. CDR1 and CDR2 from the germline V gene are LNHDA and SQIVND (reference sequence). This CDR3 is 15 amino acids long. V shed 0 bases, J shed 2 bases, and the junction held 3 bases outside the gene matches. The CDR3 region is CASSIDPAGAYEQYF. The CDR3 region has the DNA TGTGCCAGTAGTATAGATCCAGCGGGGGCCTACGAGCAGTACTTC.

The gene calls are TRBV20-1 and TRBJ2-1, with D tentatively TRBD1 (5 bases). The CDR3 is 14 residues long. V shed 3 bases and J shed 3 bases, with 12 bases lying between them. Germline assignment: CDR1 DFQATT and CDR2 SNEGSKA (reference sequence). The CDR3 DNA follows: TGCAGTGCTAGTCGCCAGGGAATCTACAATGAGCAGTTCTTC. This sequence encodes CSASRQGIYNEQFF.

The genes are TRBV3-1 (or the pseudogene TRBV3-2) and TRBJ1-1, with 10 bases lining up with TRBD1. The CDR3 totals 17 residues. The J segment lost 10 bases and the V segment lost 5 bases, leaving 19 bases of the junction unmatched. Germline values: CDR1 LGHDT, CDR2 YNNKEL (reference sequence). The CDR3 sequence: CASSSRVSGTGERGAFF. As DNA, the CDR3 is TGTGCCAGCAGCTCCCGAGTTTCCGGGACAGGGGAACGAGGAGCTTTCTTT.

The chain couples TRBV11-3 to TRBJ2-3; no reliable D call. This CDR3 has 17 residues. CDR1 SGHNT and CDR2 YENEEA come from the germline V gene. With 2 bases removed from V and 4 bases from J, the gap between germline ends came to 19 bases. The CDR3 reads CASSLSLSSGSADTQYF. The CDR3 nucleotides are TGTGCCAGCAGCTTAAGTTTGTCGTCCGGGTCCGCAGATACGCAGTATTTT.

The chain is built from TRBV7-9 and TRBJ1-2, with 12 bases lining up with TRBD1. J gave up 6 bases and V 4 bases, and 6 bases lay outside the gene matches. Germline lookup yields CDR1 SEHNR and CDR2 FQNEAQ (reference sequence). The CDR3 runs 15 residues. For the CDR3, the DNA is TGTGCCAGCAGCTCGGGACAGGGGGCATTCAATGGCTACACCTTC. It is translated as CASSSGQGAFNGYTF.

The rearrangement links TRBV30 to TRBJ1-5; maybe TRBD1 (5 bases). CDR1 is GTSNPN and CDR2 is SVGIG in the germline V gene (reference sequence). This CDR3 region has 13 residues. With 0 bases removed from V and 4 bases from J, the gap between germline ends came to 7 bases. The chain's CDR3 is CAWSVQENQPQHF. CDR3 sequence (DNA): TGTGCCTGGAGTGTACAGGAGAATCAGCCCCAGCATTTT.

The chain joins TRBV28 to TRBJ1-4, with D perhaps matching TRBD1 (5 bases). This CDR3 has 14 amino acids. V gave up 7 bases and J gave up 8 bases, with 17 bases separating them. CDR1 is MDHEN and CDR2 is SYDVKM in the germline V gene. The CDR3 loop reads CASTGGVRREKLFF. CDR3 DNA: TGTGCCAGCACTGGGGGGGTGAGGAGAGAAAAACTGTTTTTT.

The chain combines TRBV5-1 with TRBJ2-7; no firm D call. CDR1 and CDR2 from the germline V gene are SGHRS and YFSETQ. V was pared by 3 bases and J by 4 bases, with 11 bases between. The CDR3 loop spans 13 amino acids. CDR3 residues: CASSYADQYEQYF. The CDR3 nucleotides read TGCGCCAGCAGCTACGCAGATCAATACGAGCAGTACTTC. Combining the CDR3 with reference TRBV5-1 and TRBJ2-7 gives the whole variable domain KAGVTQTPRYLIKTRGQQVTLSCSPISGHRSVSWYQQTPGQGLQFLFEYFSETQRNKGNFPGRFSGRQFSNSRSEMNVSTLELGDSALYLCASSYADQYEQYFGPGTRLTVT.

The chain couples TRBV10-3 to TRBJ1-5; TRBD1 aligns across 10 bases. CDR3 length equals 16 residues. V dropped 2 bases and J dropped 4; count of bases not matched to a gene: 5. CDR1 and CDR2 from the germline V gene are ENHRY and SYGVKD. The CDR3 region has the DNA TGTGCCATCAGTGAGAGGGACAGGGGCCCAAATCAGCCCCAGCATTTT. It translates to CAISERDRGPNQPQHF.

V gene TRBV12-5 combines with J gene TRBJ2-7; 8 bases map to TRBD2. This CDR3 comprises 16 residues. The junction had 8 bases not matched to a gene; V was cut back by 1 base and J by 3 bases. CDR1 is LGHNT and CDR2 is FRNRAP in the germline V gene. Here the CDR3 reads CASGLAVSGDVYEQYF. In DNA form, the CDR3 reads TGTGCTAGTGGTTTGGCTGTTAGCGGGGACGTCTACGAGCAGTACTTC.

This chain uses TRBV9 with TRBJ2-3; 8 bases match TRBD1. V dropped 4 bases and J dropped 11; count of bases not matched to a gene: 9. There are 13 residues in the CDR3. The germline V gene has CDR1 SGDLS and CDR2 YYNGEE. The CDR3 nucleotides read TGTGCCAGCAGCCTAGGGATGACAGGGGTGCAGTATTTT. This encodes CASSLGMTGVQYF.